This entry lists 23 T cell receptor beta chains sequenced from one sample in a study of cytomegalovirus exposure and HLA in healthy donors. PCR was performed using 60 Vbeta and 13 Jbeta primers. Profiling relied on immunoSEQ multiplex PCR, and the TCRdb table lists in-frame clones only, not all of them. The sample carries 110,000 or so clones, 67% recorded once. Specimen: PBMCs. Receptors were obtained from a man younger than 30 in good health and CMV-seropositive.

The V call is TRBV5-1, the J call TRBJ2-7; tentative D call: TRBD2 (7 bases). The CDR3 runs 15 residues. Trimming took off 3 bases at V and 6 bases at J, with 19 bases between the two ends. Germline V lookup: CDR1 SGHRS, CDR2 YFSETQ. The DNA of the CDR3 is TGCGCCAGCAGCTCCCACCGGGGGGCCCAGTTCGAGCAGTACTTC. Its translation is CASSSHRGAQFEQYF.

In this sample, this clone turned up a few times. The CDR3 spells CASSLPGTAFYGYTF. The CDR3 DNA reads as TGTGCCAGCAGCTTACCCGGGACAGCCTTCTATGGCTACACCTTC. The rearrangement links TRBV13 to TRBJ1-2, with 7 bases aligning to TRBD1. J was trimmed by 4 bases and V by 2 bases; bases with no gene match: 7. The germline V gene has CDR1 PRHDT and CDR2 FYEKMQ (reference sequence). This CDR3 has 15 residues.

Here the CDR3 DNA reads TGTGCCAGCTCACCATCCGGACAGGGACGATTGCTTGACATTCAGTACTTC. Translation: CASSPSGQGRLLDIQYF. The genes are TRBV18 and TRBJ2-4; 8 bases align to TRBD1. After removal of 2 bases from V and 8 bases from J, the junction contained 14 bases not matched to a gene. Germline-derived CDR1 and CDR2 are KGHSH and LQKENI. The CDR3 spans 17 residues.

This clone was detected only a few times. The CDR3 protein is CASSPGLAGGRDTQYF. CDR3 nucleotides: TGTGCCAGCAGCCCGGGACTAGCGGGGGGGCGTGATACGCAGTATTTT. This chain uses TRBV5-5 with TRBJ2-3, with 16 nucleotides matching TRBD2. Per the germline V gene, CDR1 is SGHKS and CDR2 is YYEKEE (reference sequence). With V trimmed by 4 bases and J by 6 bases, 5 bases remained unmatched. This CDR3 comprises 16 residues.

The chain uses TRBV7-6 and TRBJ1-2; 9 bases are shared with TRBD1. V was pared by 5 bases and J by 8 bases, with 9 bases of the junction left unmatched. Germline V gene lookup returns CDR1 SGHVS and CDR2 FNYEAQ. This CDR3 is 14 amino acids long. The CDR3, as DNA: TGTGCCAGCAGCCCTCAACAGGGGGCGGAGGGCTACACCTTC. Translation: CASSPQQGAEGYTF.

The V gene is TRBV6-5, the J gene TRBJ1-1; D is unclear. Germline V gene sequence: CDR1 MNHEY, CDR2 SVGAGI. V was pared by 8 bases and J by 1 base, with 14 bases between. The CDR3 is 14 residues long. The DNA for the CDR3 is TGTGCCAGCTCCGGACTTACCAGGAACACTGAAGCTTTCTTT. Its protein is CASSGLTRNTEAFF.

V is TRBV13 and J is TRBJ1-1; D gene ambiguous. V lost 5 bases, J lost 1 base, and 8 bases lay in between. This CDR3 region has 13 residues. Germline V lookup: CDR1 PRHDT, CDR2 FYEKMQ (reference sequence). The chain's CDR3 is CASSHEGNTEAFF. As DNA, the CDR3 is TGTGCCAGCAGCCACGAGGGGAACACTGAAGCTTTCTTT.

As for this clone: Because it lacks the conserved phenylalanine or tryptophan at the end, this CDR3 is likely a read error. The chain links TRBV29-1 to TRBJ1-5, with a possible D match to TRBD1 (6 bases). The germline CDR1 and CDR2 sequences are SQVTM and ANQGSEA. With 4 bases removed from V and 4 bases from J, the gap between germline ends came to 14 bases. This CDR3 is 14 amino acids long. The CDR3 DNA reads TGCAGCGTTGGAGTTGGGGGCGCGAATCAGCCCCAGCATCTT. This codes for CSVGVGGANQPQHL.

This clone has only a few counts. The V call is TRBV4-2, the J call TRBJ2-7; D gene uncertain. Germline CDR1 reads LGHNA; CDR2 reads YNFKEQ. The CDR3 totals 15 residues. Trimming removed 0 bases from V and 3 bases from J, with 12 bases in between. The chain's CDR3 is CASSQDPTEVYEQYF. The CDR3 DNA reads TGTGCCAGCAGCCAAGATCCAACTGAAGTCTACGAGCAGTACTTC.

This clone was recorded a few times. The chain combines TRBV5-1 with TRBJ2-3; 9 bases match TRBD1. There are 16 residues in the CDR3. After removal of 0 bases from V and 3 bases from J, the junction contained 5 bases not matched to a gene. Germline values: CDR1 SGHRS, CDR2 YFSETQ. Here the CDR3 reads CASSLVGTGHTDTQYF. The CDR3 DNA reads TGCGCCAGCAGCTTGGTGGGGACAGGGCATACAGATACGCAGTATTTT.

The chain is built from TRBV25-1 and TRBJ2-7; weak D call: TRBD1 (6 bases). V shed 4 bases and J shed 6 bases, with 16 bases lying between them. CDR3 length equals 14 residues. CDR1 is MGHDK and CDR2 is SYGVNS in the germline V gene. Here the CDR3 reads CASSGPGPGAEQYV. In DNA form, the CDR3 reads TGTGCCAGCAGTGGTCCGGGACCAGGGGCCGAGCAGTACGTC.

This clone is medium-sized within its sample. The chain joins TRBV6-4 to TRBJ1-1; the match to TRBD1 covers 11 bases. From germline, CDR1 is MRHNA and CDR2 SNTAGT. This CDR3 spans 16 amino acids. V was clipped by 6 bases and J by 0 bases; unmatched bases: 6. CDR3 sequence (DNA): TGTGCCAGCAGACCCGGGACAGGGGGTTTGAACACTGAAGCTTTCTTT. Translated, it gives CASRPGTGGLNTEAFF.

The rearrangement uses TRBV6-5 and TRBJ1-2; tentative D call: TRBD1 (6 bases). This CDR3 region has 15 residues. The V end was cut by 5 bases, the J end by 0 bases, with 13 bases between. Germline loops: CDR1 MNHEY, CDR2 SVGAGI. The DNA for the CDR3 is TGTGCCAGCAGTCTCCGACAGGCTACTAACTATGGCTACACCTTC. As protein: CASSLRQATNYGYTF.

The chain links TRBV4-1 to TRBJ1-4; TRBD1 matches at 7 bases. The germline V gene has CDR1 MGHRA and CDR2 YSYEKL. J lost 1 base, V lost 1 base, and 3 bases had no gene match. The CDR3 is 16 residues long. CDR3 loop: CASSQGQGLTNEKLFF. CDR3 nucleotides: TGCGCCAGCAGCCAAGGACAGGGCTTAACTAATGAAAAACTGTTTTTT.

V and J are TRBV13 and TRBJ2-2, with TRBD1 matching over 7 bases. The junction had 5 bases not matched to a gene; V was cut back by 2 bases and J by 5 bases. This CDR3 region has 15 residues. Germline CDR1 PRHDT, CDR2 FYEKMQ (reference sequence). CDR3 sequence (DNA): TGTGCCAGCAGCTTACGCGGCAGGGGGACCGGGGAGCTGTTTTTT. Residues: CASSLRGRGTGELFF.

The chain joins TRBV7-9 to TRBJ1-4; D may be TRBD1 (6 bases). The CDR3 covers 16 residues. V was shortened by 5 bases and J by 7 bases, with 20 bases between the two germline ends. CDR1 and CDR2 from the germline V gene are SEHNR and FQNEAQ (reference sequence). The CDR3 DNA reads TGTGCCAGCAGCGTTGGGACGGACGTAGGGGGTGAAAAACTGTTTTTT. Translated, it gives CASSVGTDVGGEKLFF. Complete variable domain (other parts from reference TRBV7-9 and TRBJ1-4): DTGVSQNPRHKITKRGQNVTFRCDPISEHNRLYWYRQTLGQGPEFLTYFQNEAQLEKSRLLSDRFSAERPKGSFSTLEIQRTEQGDSAMYLCASSVGTDVGGEKLFFGSGTQLSVL.

CDR3 sequence (DNA): TGCGCCAGCAGGCTAGCGGGGGGCACAGATACGCAGTATTTT. Translated, it gives CASRLAGGTDTQYF. This chain links TRBV10-2 with TRBJ2-3; the match to TRBD2 covers 10 bases. V dropped 6 bases and J dropped 1; count of bases not matched to a gene: 1. The CDR3 spans 14 residues. Germline CDR1 and CDR2: WSHSY and SAAADI.

This clone was counted between two and nine times. The chain joins TRBV5-6 to TRBJ1-1; a possible D gene is TRBD1 (6 bases). Deletions cut 3 bases from V and 2 bases from J, with 14 bases between. Germline CDR1 and CDR2: SGHDT and YYEEEE. The CDR3 spans 15 residues. The DNA of the CDR3 is TGTGCCAGCAGCTCCCCACAGGGTGGAAACACTGAAGCTTTCTTT. This gives the protein CASSSPQGGNTEAFF.

This chain uses TRBV7-2 with TRBJ1-1; D not certain. The CDR3 length is 13 residues. V lost 5 bases to trimming and J lost 6 bases, with 13 bases between them. CDR1 is SGHTA and CDR2 is FQGNSA in the germline V gene. The CDR3 is CASSLSRAAEAFF. The CDR3 coding sequence is TGTGCCAGCAGCCTATCGCGAGCGGCTGAAGCTTTCTTT.

This chain joins TRBV5-1 and TRBJ2-1, with 9 nucleotides matching TRBD1. This CDR3 is 15 amino acids long. Losses at the gene ends were 4 bases for V and 4 bases for J; bases not matched to a gene: 6. The germline CDR1 and CDR2 sequences are SGHRS and YFSETQ. In DNA, the CDR3 is TGCGCCAGCAGCGTAATAGGACAGGGGTACAATGAGCAGTTCTTC. Amino acid sequence: CASSVIGQGYNEQFF.

V is TRBV6-1 and J is TRBJ1-5; D call uncertain. Germline CDR1 is MNHNS and CDR2 is SASEGT. The CDR3 loop spans 15 amino acids. The germline V and J ends were trimmed by 0 bases and 6 bases, with 12 bases remaining between them. The CDR3 loop reads CASSEALRGSQPQHF. CDR3 DNA: TGTGCCAGCAGTGAAGCGCTTCGGGGATCTCAGCCCCAGCATTTT.

The chain uses TRBV5-1 and TRBJ2-3; D possibly corresponds to TRBD1 (5 bases). V was trimmed by 2 bases and J by 1 base, leaving 5 bases between them. The germline gives CDR1 SGHRS, CDR2 YFSETQ. This CDR3 has 13 residues. DNA for the CDR3: TGCGCCAGCAGCTTACAGGGCACAGATACGCAGTATTTT. Amino acids: CASSLQGTDTQYF.

This clone was counted a few times. The chain uses TRBV5-1 and TRBJ1-3, with TRBD1 matching 8 bases. This CDR3 is built from 12 residues. CDR1 is SGHRS, CDR2 YFSETQ, per germline. J was trimmed by 8 bases and V by 4 bases; bases with no gene match: 2. The CDR3 DNA is TGCGCCAGCAGCCCACAGGGGGACACCATATATTTT. This sequence encodes CASSPQGDTIYF.